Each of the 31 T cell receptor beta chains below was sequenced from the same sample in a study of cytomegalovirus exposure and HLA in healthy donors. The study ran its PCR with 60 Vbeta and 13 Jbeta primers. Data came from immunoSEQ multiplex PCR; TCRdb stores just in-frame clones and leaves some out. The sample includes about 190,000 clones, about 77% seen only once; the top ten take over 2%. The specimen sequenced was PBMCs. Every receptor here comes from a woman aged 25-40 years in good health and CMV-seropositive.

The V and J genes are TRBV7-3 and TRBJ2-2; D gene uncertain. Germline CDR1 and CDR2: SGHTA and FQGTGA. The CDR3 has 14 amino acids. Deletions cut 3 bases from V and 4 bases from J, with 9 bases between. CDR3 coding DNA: TGTGCCAGCAGCTTTGACACCATCACCGGGGAGCTGTTTTTT. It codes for CASSFDTITGELFF. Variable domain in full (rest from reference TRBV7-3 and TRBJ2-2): GAGVSQTPSNKVTEKGKYVELRCDPISGHTALYWYRQSLGQGPEFLIYFQGTGAADDSGLPNDRFFAVRPEGSVSTLKIQRTERGDSAVYLCASSFDTITGELFFGEGSRLTVL.

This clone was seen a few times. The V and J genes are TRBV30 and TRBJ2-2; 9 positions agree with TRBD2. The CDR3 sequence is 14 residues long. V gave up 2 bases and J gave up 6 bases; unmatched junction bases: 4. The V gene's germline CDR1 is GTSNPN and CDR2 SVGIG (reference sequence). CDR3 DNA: TGTGCCTGGAGTAACGGACTAGCGTCCGGGGAGCTGTTTTTT. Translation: CAWSNGLASGELFF.

The CDR3 nucleotides read TGTGCCAGCAGCCAAGTACGACAGGGGGCCCGTTGGACCTTC. Amino acids: CASSQVRQGARWTF. V is TRBV14 and J is TRBJ1-2; the match to TRBD1 covers 10 bases. V shed 1 base and J 14 bases; nucleotides not matched to a gene: 10. This CDR3 is built from 14 residues. CDR1 SGHDN and CDR2 FVKESK come from the germline V gene.

This CDR3 is CASSRSVADPTDTQYF. The CDR3 DNA sequence: TGTGCCAGCAGCCGGTCTGTAGCGGACCCCACAGATACGCAGTATTTT. J is TRBJ2-3 and V is TRBV6-4; D may be TRBD2 (6 bases). V dropped 6 bases and J dropped 2 bases, with 18 bases sitting between them. The germline V gene encodes CDR1 MRHNA and CDR2 SNTAGT. The CDR3 consists of 16 residues.

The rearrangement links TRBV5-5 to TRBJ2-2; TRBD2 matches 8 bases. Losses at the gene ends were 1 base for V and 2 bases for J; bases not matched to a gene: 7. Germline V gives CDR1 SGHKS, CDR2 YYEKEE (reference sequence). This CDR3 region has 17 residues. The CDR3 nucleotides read TGTGCCAGCAGCTTGCCCTTACTAGCGGCCAACACCGGGGAGCTGTTTTTT. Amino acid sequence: CASSLPLLAANTGELFF.

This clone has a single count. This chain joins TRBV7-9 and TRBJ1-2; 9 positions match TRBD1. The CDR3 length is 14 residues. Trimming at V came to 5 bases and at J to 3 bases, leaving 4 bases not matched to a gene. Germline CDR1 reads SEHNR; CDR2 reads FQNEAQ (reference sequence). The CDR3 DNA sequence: TGTGCCAGCAGCCCGACAGGGGGGGACTATGGCTACACCTTC. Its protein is CASSPTGGDYGYTF. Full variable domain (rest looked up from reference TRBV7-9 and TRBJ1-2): DTGVSQNPRHKITKRGQNVTFRCDPISEHNRLYWYRQTLGQGPEFLTYFQNEAQLEKSRLLSDRFSAERPKGSFSTLEIQRTEQGDSAMYLCASSPTGGDYGYTFGSGTRLTVV.

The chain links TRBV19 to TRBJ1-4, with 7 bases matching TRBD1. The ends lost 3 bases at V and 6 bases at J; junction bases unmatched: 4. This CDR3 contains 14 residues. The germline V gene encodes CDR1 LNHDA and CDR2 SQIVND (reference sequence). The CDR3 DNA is TGTGCCAGTAGTATCGCGGGGACAGATGAAAAACTGTTTTTT. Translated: CASSIAGTDEKLFF.

The CDR3 sequence is CASSAGTGVAGYTF. CDR3 nucleotides: TGTGCCAGCAGCGCCGGGACAGGGGTGGCCGGCTACACCTTC. The chain is built from TRBV9 and TRBJ1-2; 10 nucleotides align to TRBD1. V was pared by 3 bases and J by 8 bases, with 7 bases of the junction left unmatched. From germline, CDR1 is SGDLS and CDR2 YYNGEE. The CDR3 has 14 amino acids.

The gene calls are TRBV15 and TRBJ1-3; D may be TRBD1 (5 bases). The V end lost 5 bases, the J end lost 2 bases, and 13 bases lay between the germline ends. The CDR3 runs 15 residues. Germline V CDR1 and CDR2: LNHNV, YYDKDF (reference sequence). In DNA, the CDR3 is TGTGCCACCAGCCTTCTAGGAGGGGCTGGAAACACCATATATTTT. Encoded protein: CATSLLGGAGNTIYF.

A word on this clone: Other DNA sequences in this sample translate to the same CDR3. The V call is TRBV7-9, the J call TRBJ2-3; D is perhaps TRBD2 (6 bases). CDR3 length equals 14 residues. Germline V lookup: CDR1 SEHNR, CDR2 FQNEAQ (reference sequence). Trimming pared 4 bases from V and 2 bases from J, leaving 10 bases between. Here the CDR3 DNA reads TGTGCCAGCAGCTGGAGGGTTTCCACAGATACGCAGTATTTT. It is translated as CASSWRVSTDTQYF.

The CDR3 region is CASSSVVSEQFF. The CDR3 nucleotides are TGTGCCAGCAGCTCGGTAGTAAGTGAGCAGTTCTTC. The rearrangement joins TRBV11-3 to TRBJ2-1; no firm D call. The germline gives CDR1 SGHNT, CDR2 YENEEA. Trimming cost V 4 bases and J 9 bases, with 10 bases left between them. CDR3 length equals 12 residues.

In DNA form, the CDR3 reads TGTGCCAGCAGCAAAGACAGAGACTATGGCTACACCTTC. Its protein product is CASSKDRDYGYTF. The rearrangement links TRBV7-3 to TRBJ1-2; a possible D gene is TRBD1 (5 bases). Trimming removed 5 bases at V and 3 bases at J, with 10 bases between. Per germline, CDR1 SGHTA and CDR2 FQGTGA. There are 13 residues in the CDR3.

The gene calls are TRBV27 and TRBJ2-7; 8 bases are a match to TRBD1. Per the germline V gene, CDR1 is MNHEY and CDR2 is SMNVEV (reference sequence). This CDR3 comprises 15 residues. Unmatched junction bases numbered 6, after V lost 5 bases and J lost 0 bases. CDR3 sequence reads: CASSLGTGYSYEQYF. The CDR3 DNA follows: TGTGCCAGCAGTCTCGGGACAGGCTACTCCTACGAGCAGTACTTC.

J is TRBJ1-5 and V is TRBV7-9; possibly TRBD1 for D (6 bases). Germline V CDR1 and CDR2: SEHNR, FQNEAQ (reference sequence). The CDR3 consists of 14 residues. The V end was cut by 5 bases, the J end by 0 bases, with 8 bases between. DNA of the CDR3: TGTGCCAGCAGCAGGGGGAATAGCAATCAGCCCCAGCATTTT. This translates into CASSRGNSNQPQHF.

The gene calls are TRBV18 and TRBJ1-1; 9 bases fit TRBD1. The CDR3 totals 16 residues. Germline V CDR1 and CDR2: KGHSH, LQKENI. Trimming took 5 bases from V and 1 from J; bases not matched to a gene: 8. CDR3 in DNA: TGTGCCAGCTCATCTACAGGGGGCGCGAGGAACACTGAAGCTTTCTTT. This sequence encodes CASSSTGGARNTEAFF.

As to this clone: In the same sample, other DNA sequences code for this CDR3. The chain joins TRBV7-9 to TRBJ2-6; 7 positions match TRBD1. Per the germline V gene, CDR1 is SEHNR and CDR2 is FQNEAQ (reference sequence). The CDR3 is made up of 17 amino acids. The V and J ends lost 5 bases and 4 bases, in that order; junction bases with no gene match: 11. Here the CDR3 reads CASSHRDRVSGANVLTF. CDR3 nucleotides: TGTGCCAGCAGCCACCGTGACAGGGTCTCCGGGGCCAACGTCCTGACTTTC.

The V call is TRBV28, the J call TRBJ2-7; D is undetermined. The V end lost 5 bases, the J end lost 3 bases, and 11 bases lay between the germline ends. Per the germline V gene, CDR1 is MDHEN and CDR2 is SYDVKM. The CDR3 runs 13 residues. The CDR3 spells CASSPLTVYEQYF. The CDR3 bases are TGTGCCAGCAGTCCGTTAACAGTCTACGAGCAGTACTTC. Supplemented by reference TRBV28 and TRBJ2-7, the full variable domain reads DVKVTQSSRYLVKRTGEKVFLECVQDMDHENMFWYRQDPGLGLRLIYFSYDVKMKEKGDIPEGYSVSREKKERFSLILESASTNQTSMYLCASSPLTVYEQYFGPGTRLTVT.

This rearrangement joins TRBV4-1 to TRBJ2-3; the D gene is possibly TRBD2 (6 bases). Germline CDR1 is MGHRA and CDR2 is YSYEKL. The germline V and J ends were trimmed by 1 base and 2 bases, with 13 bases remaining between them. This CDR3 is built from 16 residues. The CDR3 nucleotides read TGCGCCAGCAGCCAAGGGCCGGCGGGACCCACAGATACGCAGTATTTT. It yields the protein CASSQGPAGPTDTQYF.

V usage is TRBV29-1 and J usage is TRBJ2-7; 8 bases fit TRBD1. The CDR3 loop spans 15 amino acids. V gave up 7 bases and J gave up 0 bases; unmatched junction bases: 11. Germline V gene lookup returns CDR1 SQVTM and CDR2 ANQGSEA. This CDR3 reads CSAMGQAPYSYEQYF. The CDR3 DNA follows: TGCAGCGCTATGGGACAGGCACCCTACTCCTACGAGCAGTACTTC.

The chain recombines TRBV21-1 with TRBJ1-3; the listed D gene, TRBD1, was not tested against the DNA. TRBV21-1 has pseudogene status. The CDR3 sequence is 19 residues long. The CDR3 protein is CASSTDSQDRPSSGNTIYF. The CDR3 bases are TGTGCCAGCAGCACCGATTCACAGGACAGGCCCAGCTCTGGAAACACCATATATTTT.

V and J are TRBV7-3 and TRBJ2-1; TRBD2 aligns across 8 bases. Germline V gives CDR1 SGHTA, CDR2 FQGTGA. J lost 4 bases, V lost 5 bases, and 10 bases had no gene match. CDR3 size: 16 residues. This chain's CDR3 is CASSPIASGGYNEQFF. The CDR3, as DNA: TGTGCCAGCAGCCCGATAGCTTCGGGAGGGTACAATGAGCAGTTCTTC.

For the CDR3, the DNA is TGTGCCAGCAGCTGGACAGCGAACACTGAAGCTTTCTTT. Amino acid sequence: CASSWTANTEAFF. The chain links TRBV7-2 to TRBJ1-1, with a tentative D call TRBD1 (6 bases). Trimming cost V 4 bases and J 1 base, with 7 bases left between them. The germline V gene encodes CDR1 SGHTA and CDR2 FQGNSA. The CDR3 is 13 residues long. Combining the CDR3 with reference TRBV7-2 and TRBJ1-1 gives the whole variable domain GAGVSQSPSNKVTEKGKDVELRCDPISGHTALYWYRQSLGQGLEFLIYFQGNSAPDKSGLPSDRFSAERTGGSVSTLTIQRTQQEDSAVYLCASSWTANTEAFFGQGTRLTVV.

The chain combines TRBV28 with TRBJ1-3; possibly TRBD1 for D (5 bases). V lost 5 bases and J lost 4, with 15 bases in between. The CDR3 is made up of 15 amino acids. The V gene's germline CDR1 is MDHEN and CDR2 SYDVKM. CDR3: CASSISGVRGNTIYF. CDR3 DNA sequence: TGTGCCAGCAGTATCTCGGGGGTGAGGGGAAACACCATATATTTT.

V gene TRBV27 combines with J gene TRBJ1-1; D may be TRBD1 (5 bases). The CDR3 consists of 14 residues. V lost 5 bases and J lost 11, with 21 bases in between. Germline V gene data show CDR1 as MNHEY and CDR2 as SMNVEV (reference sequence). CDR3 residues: CASSGTGPPRGAFF. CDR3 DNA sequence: TGTGCCAGCAGTGGAACCGGGCCCCCGCGGGGGGCTTTCTTT.

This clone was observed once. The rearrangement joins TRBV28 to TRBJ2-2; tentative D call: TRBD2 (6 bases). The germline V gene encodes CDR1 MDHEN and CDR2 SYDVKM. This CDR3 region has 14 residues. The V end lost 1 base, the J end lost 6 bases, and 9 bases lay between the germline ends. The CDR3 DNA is TGTGCCAGCAGTTTATTATGGGAGGCCGGGGAGCTGTTTTTT. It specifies CASSLLWEAGELFF. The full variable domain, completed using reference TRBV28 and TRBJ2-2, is DVKVTQSSRYLVKRTGEKVFLECVQDMDHENMFWYRQDPGLGLRLIYFSYDVKMKEKGDIPEGYSVSREKKERFSLILESASTNQTSMYLCASSLLWEAGELFFGEGSRLTVL.

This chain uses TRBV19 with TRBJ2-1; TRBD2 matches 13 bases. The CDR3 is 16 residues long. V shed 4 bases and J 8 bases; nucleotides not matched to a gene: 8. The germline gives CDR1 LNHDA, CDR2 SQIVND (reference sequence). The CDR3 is CASSKVTSGGAYEQFF. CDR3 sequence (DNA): TGTGCCAGTAGTAAAGTAACTAGCGGGGGGGCATATGAGCAGTTCTTC.

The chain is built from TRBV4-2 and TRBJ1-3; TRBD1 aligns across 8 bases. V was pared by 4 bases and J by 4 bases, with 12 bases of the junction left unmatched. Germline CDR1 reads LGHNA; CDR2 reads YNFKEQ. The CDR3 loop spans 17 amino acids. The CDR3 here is CASSPSARDRGGNTIYF. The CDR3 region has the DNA TGTGCCAGCAGCCCGAGCGCACGCGACAGGGGAGGAAACACCATATATTTT.

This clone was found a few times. The CDR3 loop reads CASSLKETGVFSPLHF. Written as DNA, the CDR3 is TGTGCCAGCAGCTTAAAGGAGACAGGGGTGTTCTCGCCCCTCCACTTT. The chain uses TRBV7-9 and TRBJ1-6, with 8 positions matching TRBD1. Germline V gene data show CDR1 as SEHNR and CDR2 as FQNEAQ (reference sequence). This CDR3 is 16 amino acids long. J gave up 13 bases and V 2 bases, and 13 bases lay outside the gene matches.

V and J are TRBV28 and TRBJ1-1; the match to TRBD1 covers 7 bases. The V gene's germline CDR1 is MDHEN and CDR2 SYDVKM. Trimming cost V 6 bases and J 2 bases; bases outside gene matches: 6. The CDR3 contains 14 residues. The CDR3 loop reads CASSPTGFNTEAFF. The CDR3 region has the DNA TGTGCCAGCAGCCCGACAGGGTTCAACACTGAAGCTTTCTTT.

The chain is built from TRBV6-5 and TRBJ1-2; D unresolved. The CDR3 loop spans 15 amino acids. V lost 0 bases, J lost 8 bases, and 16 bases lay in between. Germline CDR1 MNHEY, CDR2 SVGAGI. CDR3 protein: CASSYSFGEGEGYTF. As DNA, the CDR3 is TGTGCCAGCAGTTACTCTTTCGGGGAAGGAGAAGGCTACACCTTC.

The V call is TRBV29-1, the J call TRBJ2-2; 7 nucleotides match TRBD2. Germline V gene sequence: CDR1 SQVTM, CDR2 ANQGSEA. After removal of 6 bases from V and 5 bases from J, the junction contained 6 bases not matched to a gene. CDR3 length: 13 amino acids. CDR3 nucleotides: TGCAGCGTCATGACTAGCCGGACCGGGGAGCTGTTTTTT. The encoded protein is CSVMTSRTGELFF.